This T cell receptor (beta chain) was sequenced for a study of T cells in localized non-small cell lung cancer. The CDR3 contains 11 residues. From germline, CDR1 is DFQATT and CDR2 SNEGSKA (reference sequence). The V end was cut by 5 bases, the J end by 2 bases, with 6 bases between. The protocol was immunoSEQ multiplex PCR, while the TCRdb copy is restricted to in-frame clones and leaves out a portion. The data hold roughly 40,000 clones, with about 76% observed a single time. V usage is TRBV20-1 and J usage is TRBJ1-1; D not resolved. The sequencing used peripheral blood mononuclear cells, collected before any cancer treatment. This clonotype was sampled from a male donor aged 60 or over with stage II lung adenocarcinoma. The CDR3 sequence: CSAQPNTEAFF. The CDR3 DNA reads TGCAGTGCTCAACCTAACACTGAAGCTTTCTTT.